This T cell receptor (beta chain) is drawn from a study of memory CD4+ T cells and cytomegalovirus serostatus. As to this clone: Its cognate antigen is unknown.

Produced via immunoSEQ multiplex PCR; TCRdb's table is partial and in-frame only. This table has about 56,000 clones, 82% appearing once. Single viable CD3+CD4+CD8-CD45RO+ cells were sorted as the memory CD4+ T cells. Study-wide points: Of under 200 reported CMV TCRbeta sequences, under 70 were found in memory CD4+ repertoires.

V gave up 5 bases and J gave up 6 bases, with 14 bases separating them. This CDR3 spans 13 amino acids. Germline loops: CDR1 MNHNY, CDR2 SVGAGI (reference sequence). Specimen: memory CD4+ T cells from blood. The source of this sequence is an adult in good health and CMV-seronegative. This rearrangement joins TRBV6-6 to TRBJ2-7; D unclear. The CDR3 sequence: CASSRHDFGEQYF. In DNA form, the CDR3 reads TGTGCCAGCAGTAGACACGACTTTGGCGAGCAGTACTTC.